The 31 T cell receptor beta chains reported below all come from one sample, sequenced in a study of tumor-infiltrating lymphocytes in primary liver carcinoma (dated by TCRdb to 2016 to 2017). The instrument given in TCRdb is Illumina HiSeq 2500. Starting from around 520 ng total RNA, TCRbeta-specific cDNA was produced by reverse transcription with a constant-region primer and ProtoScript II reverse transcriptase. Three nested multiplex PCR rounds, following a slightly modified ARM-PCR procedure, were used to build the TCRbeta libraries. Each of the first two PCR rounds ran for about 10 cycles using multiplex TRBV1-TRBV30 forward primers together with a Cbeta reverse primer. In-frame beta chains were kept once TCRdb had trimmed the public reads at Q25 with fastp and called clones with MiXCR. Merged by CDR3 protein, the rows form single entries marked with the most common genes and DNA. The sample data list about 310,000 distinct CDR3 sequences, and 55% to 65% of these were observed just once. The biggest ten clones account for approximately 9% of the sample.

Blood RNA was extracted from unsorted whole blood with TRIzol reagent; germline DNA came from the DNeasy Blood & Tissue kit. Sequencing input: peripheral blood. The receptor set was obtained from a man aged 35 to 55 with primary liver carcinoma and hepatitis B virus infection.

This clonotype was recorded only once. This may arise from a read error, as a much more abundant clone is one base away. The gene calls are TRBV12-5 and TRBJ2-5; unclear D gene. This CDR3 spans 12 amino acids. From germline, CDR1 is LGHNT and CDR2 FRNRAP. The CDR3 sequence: CASAEQQENQYF. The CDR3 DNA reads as TGTGCTAGTGCGGAACAGCAAGAGAACCAGTACTTC. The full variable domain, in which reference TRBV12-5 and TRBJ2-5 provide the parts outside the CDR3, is DARVTQTPRHKVTEMGQEVTMRCQPILGHNTVFWYRQTMMQGLELLAYFRNRAPLDDSGMPKDRFSAEMPDATLATLKIQPSEPRDSAVYFCASAEQQENQYFGPGTRLLVL.

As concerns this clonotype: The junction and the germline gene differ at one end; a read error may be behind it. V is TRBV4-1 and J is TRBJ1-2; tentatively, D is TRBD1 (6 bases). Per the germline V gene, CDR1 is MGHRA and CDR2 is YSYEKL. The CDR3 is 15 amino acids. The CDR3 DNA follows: TGCGCCAGCAGCCCTGTTGACAGGCACTCCTATGACTACACCTTC. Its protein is CASSPVDRHSYDYTF.

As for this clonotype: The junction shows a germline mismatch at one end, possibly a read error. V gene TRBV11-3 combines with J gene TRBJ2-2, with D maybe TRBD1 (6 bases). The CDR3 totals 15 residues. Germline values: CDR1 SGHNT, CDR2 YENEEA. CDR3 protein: CANSRGRGNTGELFF. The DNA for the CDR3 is TGTGCCAACAGCCGGGGCAGGGGAAACACCGGGGAGCTGTTTTTT.

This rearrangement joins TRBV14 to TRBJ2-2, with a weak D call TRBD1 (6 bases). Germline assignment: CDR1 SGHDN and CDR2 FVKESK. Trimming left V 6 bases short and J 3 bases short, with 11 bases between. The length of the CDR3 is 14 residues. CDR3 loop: CASSATGYTGELFF. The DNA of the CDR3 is TGTGCCAGCAGTGCCACAGGGTACACCGGGGAGCTGTTTTTT.

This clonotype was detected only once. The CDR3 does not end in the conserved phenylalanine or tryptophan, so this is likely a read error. CDR3 protein: CATTPAGGAGGNEQFL. The CDR3 DNA follows: TGTGCCACGACCCCAGCGGGAGGGGCCGGGGGTAATGAGCAGTTCCTC. The chain carries TRBV10-3 and TRBJ2-1; the match to TRBD2 covers 10 bases. Germline assignment: CDR1 ENHRY and CDR2 SYGVKD. The CDR3 has 16 residues. J was trimmed by 7 bases and V by 10 bases; bases with no gene match: 16.

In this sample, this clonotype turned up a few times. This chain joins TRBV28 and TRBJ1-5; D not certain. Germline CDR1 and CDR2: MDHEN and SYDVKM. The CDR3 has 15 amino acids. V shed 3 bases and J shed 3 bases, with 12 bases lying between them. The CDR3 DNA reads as TGTGCCAGCAGTTTCTCAGGACGGTTCAATCAGCCCCAGCATTTT. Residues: CASSFSGRFNQPQHF.

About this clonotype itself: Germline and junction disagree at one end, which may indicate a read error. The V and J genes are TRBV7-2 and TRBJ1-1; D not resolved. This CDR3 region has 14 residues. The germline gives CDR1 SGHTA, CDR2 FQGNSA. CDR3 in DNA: TGTGCCAGCAGCTTAGTTACGAAGAACATTGAAGCTTTCTTT. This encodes CASSLVTKNIEAFF.

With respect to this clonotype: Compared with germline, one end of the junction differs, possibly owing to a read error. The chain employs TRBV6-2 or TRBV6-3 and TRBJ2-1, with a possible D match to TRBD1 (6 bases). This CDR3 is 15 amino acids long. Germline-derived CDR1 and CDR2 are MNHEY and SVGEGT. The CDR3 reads CASTLDRGSCNEQFF. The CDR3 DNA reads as TGTGCCAGCACTTTGGACAGAGGCTCCTGCAATGAGCAGTTCTTC.

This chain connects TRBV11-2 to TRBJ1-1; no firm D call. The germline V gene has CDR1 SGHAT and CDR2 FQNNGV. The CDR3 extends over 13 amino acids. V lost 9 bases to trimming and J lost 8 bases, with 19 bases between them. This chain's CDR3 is CARSGMVLAEAFF. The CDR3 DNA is TGTGCCAGAAGCGGTATGGTTCTGGCGGAAGCTTTCTTT.

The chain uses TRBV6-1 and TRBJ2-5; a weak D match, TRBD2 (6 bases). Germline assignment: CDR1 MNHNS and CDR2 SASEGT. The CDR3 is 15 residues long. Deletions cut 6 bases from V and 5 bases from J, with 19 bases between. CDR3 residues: CASSPWGDPPETQYF. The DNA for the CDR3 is TGTGCCAGCAGCCCTTGGGGGGACCCCCCGGAGACCCAGTACTTC.

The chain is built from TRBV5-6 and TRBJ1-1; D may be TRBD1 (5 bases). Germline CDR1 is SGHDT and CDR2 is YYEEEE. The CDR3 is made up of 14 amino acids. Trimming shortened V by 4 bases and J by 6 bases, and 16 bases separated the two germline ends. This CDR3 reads CASSIRDWVAEAFF. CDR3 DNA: TGTGCCAGCAGCATCAGGGATTGGGTCGCTGAAGCTTTCTTT.

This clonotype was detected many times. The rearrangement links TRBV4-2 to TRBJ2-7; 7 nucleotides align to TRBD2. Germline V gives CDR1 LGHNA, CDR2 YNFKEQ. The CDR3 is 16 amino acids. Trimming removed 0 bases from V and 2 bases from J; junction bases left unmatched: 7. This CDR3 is CASSQEGTSETYEQYF. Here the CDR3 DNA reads TGTGCCAGCAGCCAAGAGGGCACTAGCGAGACCTACGAGCAGTACTTC.

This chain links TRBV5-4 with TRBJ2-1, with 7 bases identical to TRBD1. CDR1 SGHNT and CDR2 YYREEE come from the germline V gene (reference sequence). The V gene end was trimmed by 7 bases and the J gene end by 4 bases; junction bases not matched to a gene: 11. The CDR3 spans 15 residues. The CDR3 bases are TGTGCCAGCGAACTACAGGGGTCCGTTTACAATGAGCAGTTCTTC. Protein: CASELQGSVYNEQFF.

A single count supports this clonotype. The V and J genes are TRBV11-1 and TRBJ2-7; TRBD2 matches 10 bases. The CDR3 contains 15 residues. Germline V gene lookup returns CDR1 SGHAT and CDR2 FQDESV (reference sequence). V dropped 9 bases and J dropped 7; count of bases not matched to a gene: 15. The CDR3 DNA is TGTGCCAGTAACTTAAGTAGCGGGAGGACTGGAGAGCAGTACTTC. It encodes CASNLSSGRTGEQYF. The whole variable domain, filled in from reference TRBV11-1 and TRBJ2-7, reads EAEVAQSPRYKITEKSQAVAFWCDPISGHATLYWYRQILGQGPELLVQFQDESVVDDSQLPKDRFSAERLKGVDSTLKIQPAELGDSAMYLCASNLSSGRTGEQYFGPGTRLTVT.

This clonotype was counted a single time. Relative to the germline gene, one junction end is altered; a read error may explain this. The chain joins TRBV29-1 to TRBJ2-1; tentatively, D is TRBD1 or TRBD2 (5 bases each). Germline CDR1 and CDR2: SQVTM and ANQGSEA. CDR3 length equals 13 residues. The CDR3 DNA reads TGCAGCGTTAAGAAAGGGACGCTGTATGAGCGGTTCTTC. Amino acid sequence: CSVKKGTLYERFF.

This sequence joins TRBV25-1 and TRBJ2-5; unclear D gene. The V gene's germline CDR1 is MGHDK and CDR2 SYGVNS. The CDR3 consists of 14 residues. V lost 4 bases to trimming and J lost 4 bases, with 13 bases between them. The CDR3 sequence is CASSAMGTVETQYF. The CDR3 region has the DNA TGTGCCAGCAGTGCGATGGGCACAGTAGAGACCCAGTACTTC. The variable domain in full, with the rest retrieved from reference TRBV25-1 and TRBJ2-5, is EADIYQTPRYLVIGTGKKITLECSQTMGHDKMYWYQQDPGMELHLIHYSYGVNSTEKGDLSSESTVSRIRTEHFPLTLESARPSHTSQYLCASSAMGTVETQYFGPGTRLLVL.

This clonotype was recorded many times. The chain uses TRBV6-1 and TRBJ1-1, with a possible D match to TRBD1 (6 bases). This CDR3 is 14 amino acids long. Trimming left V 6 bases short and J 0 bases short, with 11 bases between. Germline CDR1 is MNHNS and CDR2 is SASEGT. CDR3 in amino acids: CASRPGGLNTEAFF. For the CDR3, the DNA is TGTGCCAGCAGGCCCGGGGGCCTGAACACTGAAGCTTTCTTT.

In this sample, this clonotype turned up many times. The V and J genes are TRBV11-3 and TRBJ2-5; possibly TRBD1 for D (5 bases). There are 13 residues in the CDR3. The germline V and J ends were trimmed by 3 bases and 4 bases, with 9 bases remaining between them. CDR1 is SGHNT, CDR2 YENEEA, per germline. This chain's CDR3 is CASSFEQGETQYF. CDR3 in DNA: TGTGCCAGCAGCTTCGAGCAGGGAGAGACCCAGTACTTC.

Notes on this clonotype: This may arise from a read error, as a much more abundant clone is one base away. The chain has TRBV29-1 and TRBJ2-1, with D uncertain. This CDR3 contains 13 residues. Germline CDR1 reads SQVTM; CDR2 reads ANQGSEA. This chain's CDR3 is CACIVSSYNKQFF. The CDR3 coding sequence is TGCGCGTGTATAGTCTCTTCCTACAATAAGCAGTTCTTC.

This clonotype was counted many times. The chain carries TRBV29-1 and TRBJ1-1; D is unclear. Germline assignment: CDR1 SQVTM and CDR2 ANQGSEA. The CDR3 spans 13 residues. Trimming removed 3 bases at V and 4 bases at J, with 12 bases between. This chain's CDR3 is CSVDPPGFTEAFF. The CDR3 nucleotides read TGCAGCGTTGATCCGCCAGGTTTCACTGAAGCTTTCTTT.

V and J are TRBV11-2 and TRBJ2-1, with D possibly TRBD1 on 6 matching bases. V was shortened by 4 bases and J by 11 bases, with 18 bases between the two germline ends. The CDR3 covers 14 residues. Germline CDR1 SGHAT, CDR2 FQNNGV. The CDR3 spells CASSSMTGHSKQFF. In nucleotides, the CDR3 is TGTGCCAGCAGCTCGATGACAGGTCACTCGAAGCAGTTCTTC.

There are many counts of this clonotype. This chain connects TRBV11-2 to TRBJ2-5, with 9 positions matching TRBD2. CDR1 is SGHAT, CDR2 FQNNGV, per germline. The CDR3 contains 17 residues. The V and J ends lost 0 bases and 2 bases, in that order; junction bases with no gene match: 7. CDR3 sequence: CASSLDLKAGGQETQYF. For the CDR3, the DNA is TGTGCCAGCAGCTTAGATCTAAAGGCGGGAGGGCAAGAGACCCAGTACTTC. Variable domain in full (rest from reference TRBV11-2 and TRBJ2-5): EAGVAQSPRYKIIEKRQSVAFWCNPISGHATLYWYQQILGQGPKLLIQFQNNGVVDDSQLPKDRFSAERLKGVDSTLKIQPAKLEDSAVYLCASSLDLKAGGQETQYFGPGTRLLVL.

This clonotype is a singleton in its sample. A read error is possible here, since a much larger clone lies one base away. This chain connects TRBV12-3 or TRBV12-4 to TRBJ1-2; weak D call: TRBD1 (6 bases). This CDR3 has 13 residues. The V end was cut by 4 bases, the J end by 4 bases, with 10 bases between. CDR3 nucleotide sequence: TGTGCCAGCAGTTCTGACAGGATCTATGGCTACACCTTC. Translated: CASSSDRIYGYTF.

The CDR3 nucleotides read TGTGCCAGCAGCCCTATAGGGGCCCGAGAGACCCAGTACTTC. It is translated as CASSPIGARETQYF. The genes are TRBV11-2 and TRBJ2-5; tentative D call: TRBD1 (5 bases). Trimming stripped 5 bases from V and 4 bases from J, with 14 bases between. The CDR3 is 14 amino acids. Germline loops: CDR1 SGHAT, CDR2 FQNNGV.

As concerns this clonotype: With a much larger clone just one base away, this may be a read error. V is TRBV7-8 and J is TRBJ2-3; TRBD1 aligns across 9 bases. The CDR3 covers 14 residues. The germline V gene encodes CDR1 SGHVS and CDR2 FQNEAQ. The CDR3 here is CAGSTGGNTDTQYF. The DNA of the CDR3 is TGTGCCGGCAGCACAGGGGGCAACACAGATACGCAGTATTTT.

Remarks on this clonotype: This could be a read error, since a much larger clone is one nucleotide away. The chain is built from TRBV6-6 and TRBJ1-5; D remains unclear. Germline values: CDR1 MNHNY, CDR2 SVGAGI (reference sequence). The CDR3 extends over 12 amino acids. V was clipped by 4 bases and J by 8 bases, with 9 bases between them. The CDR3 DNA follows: TGTGCCAGCAGTTTCGAAAATAAGCCCCAGCATTTT. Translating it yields CASSFENKPQHF.

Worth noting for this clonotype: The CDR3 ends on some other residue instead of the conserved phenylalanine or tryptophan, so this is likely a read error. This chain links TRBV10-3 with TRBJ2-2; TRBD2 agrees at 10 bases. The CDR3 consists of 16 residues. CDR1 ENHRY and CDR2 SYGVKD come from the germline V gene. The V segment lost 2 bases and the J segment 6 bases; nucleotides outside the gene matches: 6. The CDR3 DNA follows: TGTGCCATCAGTGAGCTCCTAGCGGGAGTCTCCGGGGAGCTGTTTTTA. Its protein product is CAISELLAGVSGELFL.

The CDR3 DNA sequence: TGTGCCAGCAGCTCTGCAGGGGAGGGTCAACCCCAGCATTTT. This translates into CASSSAGEGQPQHF. V and J are TRBV11-2 and TRBJ1-5; D might be TRBD1 (6 bases). V shed 4 bases and J shed 10 bases, with 17 bases lying between them. The CDR3 covers 14 residues. Germline CDR1 and CDR2: SGHAT and FQNNGV.

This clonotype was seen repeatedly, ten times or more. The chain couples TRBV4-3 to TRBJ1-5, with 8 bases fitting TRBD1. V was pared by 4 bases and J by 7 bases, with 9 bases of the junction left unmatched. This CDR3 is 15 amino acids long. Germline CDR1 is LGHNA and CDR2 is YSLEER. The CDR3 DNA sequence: TGCGCCAGCAGCCCCTACGACAGGGGCGGGCAGCCCCAGCATTTT. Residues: CASSPYDRGGQPQHF.

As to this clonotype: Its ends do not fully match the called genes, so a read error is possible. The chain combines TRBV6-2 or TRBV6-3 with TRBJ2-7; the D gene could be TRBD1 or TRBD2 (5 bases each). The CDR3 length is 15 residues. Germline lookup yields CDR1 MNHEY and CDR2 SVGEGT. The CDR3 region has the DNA TGTACCAGCAGTCCGGGGCAGGGCAGTACCTACGAGCAGTACTTC. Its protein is CTSSPGQGSTYEQYF.

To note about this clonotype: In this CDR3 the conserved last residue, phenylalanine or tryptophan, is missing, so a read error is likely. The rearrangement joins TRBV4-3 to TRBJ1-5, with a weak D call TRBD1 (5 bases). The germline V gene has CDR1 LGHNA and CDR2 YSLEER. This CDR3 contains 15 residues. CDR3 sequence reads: CVSSHSWGVDQPQHS. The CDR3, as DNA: TGCGTCAGCAGCCATTCTTGGGGGGTTGATCAGCCCCAGCATTCT.